This T cell receptor (beta chain) was sequenced during a study of T cell responses to AZD1222 COVID-19 vaccine. This clone occurred a few times. The protocol was immunoSEQ multiplex PCR, while the TCRdb copy is restricted to in-frame clones and leaves out a portion. This table has 100,000 to 150,000 clones, less than 90% appearing once. CDR3 length: 16 residues. Germline loops: CDR1 MGHDK, CDR2 SYGVNS. Unmatched junction bases numbered 10, after V lost 5 bases and J lost 6 bases. The origin of this receptor is an adult in good health. Material: peripheral blood, obtained on day 0 of AZD1222 vaccination. This sequence joins TRBV25-1 and TRBJ1-2, with TRBD1 identical over 12 bases. CDR3: CASSTSLGTGGNGYTF. In DNA, the CDR3 is TGTGCCAGCAGTACATCCTTGGGGACAGGGGGCAATGGCTACACCTTC.